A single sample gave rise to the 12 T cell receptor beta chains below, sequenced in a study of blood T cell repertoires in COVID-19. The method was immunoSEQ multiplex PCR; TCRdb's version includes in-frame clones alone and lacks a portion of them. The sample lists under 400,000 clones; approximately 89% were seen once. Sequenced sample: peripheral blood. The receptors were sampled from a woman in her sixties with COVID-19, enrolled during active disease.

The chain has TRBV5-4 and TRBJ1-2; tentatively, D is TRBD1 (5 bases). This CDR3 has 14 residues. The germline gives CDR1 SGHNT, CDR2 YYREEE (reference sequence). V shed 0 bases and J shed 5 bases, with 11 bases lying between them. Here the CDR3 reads CASSLAEGMYGYTF. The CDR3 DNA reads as TGTGCCAGCAGCTTGGCGGAGGGGATGTATGGCTACACCTTC.

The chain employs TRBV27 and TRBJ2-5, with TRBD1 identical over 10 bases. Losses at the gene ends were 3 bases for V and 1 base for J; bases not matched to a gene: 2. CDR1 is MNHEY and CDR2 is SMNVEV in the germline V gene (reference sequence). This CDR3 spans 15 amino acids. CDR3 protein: CASSFRQGAQETQYF. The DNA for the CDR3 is TGTGCCAGCAGTTTTCGACAGGGGGCCCAAGAGACCCAGTACTTC.

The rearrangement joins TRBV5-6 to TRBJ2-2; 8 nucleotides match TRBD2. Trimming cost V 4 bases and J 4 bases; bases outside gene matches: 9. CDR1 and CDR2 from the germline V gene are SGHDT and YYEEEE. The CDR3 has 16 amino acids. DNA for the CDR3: TGTGCCAGCAGCCCCCCGGGACTAGACCCCACCGGGGAGCTGTTTTTT. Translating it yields CASSPPGLDPTGELFF.

The CDR3 region is CAWSGSGHTYGYTF. The CDR3 coding sequence is TGTGCCTGGAGTGGGTCAGGGCATACCTATGGCTACACCTTC. The gene calls are TRBV30 and TRBJ1-2, with D possibly matching TRBD1 (5 bases). The germline V gene encodes CDR1 GTSNPN and CDR2 SVGIG (reference sequence). Trimming pared 1 base from V and 4 bases from J, leaving 13 bases between. CDR3 length: 14 residues.

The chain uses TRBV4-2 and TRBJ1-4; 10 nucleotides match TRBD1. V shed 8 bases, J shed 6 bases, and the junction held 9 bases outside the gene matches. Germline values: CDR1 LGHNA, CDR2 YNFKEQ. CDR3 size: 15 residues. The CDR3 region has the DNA TGTGCCAGCCGAGCCCCTGGGACAGGGGATGAAAAACTGTTTTTT. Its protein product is CASRAPGTGDEKLFF.

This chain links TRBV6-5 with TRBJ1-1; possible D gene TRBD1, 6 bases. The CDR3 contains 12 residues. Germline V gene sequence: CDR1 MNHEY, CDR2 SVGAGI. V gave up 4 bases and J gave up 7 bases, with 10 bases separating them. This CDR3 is CASSSETGEAFF. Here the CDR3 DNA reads TGTGCCAGCAGTTCTGAGACAGGTGAAGCTTTCTTT.

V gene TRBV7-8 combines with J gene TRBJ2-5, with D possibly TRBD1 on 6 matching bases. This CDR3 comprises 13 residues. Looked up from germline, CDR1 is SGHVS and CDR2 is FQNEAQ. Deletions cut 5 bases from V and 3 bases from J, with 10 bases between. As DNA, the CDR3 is TGTGCCAGCAGCCACAGGGTAGAAGAGACCCAGTACTTC. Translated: CASSHRVEETQYF.

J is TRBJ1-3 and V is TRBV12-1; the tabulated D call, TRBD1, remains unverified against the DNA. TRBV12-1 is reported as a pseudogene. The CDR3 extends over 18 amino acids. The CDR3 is CASTNLRGSRGLRNTIYF. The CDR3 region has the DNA TGTGCCAGCACCAACCTACGGGGATCCAGGGGGCTCAGAAACACCATATATTTT.

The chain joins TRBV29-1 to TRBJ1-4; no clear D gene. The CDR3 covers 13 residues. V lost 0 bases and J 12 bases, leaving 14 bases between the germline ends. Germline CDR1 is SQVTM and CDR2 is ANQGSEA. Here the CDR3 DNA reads TGCAGCGTTGAAGAGGGAGTTCCCGTCGAACTGTTTTTT. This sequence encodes CSVEEGVPVELFF. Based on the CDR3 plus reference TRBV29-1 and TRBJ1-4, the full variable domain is SAVISQKPSRDICQRGTSLTIQCQVDSQVTMMFWYRQQPGQSLTLIATANQGSEATYESGFVIDKFPISRPNLTFSTLTVSNMSPEDSSIYLCSVEEGVPVELFFGSGTQLSVL.

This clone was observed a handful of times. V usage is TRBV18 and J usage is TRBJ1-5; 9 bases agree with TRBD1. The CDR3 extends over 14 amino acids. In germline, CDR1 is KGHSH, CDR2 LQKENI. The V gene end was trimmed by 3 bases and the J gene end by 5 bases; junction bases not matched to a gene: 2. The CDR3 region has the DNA TGTGCCAGCTCACCGGGGACAGGGTATCAGCCCCAGCATTTT. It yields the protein CASSPGTGYQPQHF.

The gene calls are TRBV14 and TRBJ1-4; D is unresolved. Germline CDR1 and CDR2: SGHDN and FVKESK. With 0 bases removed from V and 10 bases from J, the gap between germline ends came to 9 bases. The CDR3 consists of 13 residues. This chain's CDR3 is CASSQEKRAKLFF. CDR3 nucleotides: TGTGCCAGCAGCCAAGAGAAACGCGCAAAACTGTTTTTT.

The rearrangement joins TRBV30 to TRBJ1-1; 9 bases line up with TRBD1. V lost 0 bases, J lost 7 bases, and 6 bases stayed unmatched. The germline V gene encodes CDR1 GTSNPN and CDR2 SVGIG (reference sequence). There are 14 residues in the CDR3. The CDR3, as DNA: TGTGCCTGGAGTGTAGGGACAGGGAGATTTGAAGCTTTCTTT. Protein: CAWSVGTGRFEAFF.